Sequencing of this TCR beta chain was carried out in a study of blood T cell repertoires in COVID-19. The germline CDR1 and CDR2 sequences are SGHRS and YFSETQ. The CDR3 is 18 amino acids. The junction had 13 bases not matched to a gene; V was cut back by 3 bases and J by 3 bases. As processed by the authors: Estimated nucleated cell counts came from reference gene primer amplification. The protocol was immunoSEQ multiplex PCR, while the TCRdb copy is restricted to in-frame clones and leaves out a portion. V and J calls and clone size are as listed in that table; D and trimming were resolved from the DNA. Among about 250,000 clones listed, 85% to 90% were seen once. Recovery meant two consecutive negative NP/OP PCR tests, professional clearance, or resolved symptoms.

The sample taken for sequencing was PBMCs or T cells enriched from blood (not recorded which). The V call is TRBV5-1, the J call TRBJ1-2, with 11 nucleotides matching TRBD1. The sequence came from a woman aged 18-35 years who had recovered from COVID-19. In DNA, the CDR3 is TGCGCCAGCAGCTACCTAGGGGACAGGGGGGGCCGGGACTATGGCTACACCTTC. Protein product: CASSYLGDRGGRDYGYTF.